This is a list of T cell receptor beta chains from one sample in a study of blood T cells in healthy people across ages. MiXCR, applied by TCRdb to the 5' RACE reads, yields one record per CDR3 protein. The sample shows some 710,000 distinct CDR3 sequences, approximately 21% of them seen only once. The sequencing input was blood. The receptors originated from a man in his 70s in good health. CDR3s include the opening cysteine and the closing phenylalanine or tryptophan. D genes are given only for firm matches. Where a row states a size, it is once, few, many or the class of an expanded clone; other rows omit it.

v_gene	j_gene	len	abundance	d_gene	CDR3aa	CDR3nt
TRBV7-9	TRBJ2-7	12	few	NA	CASSLVGAEQYF	TGTGCCAGCAGCTTAGTTGGGGCCGAGCAGTACTTC
TRBV7-2	TRBJ2-1	19	NA	TRBD2	CASSLGAGASLQSYNAQFF	TGTGCCAGCAGCTTAGGGGCGGGAGCCTCCCTACAGTCCTACAATGCGCAGTTCTTC
TRBV6-2/TRBV6-3	TRBJ2-5	17	NA	TRBD2	CASSHDLQRGSQETQYF	TGTGCCAGCAGCCACGACTTACAGCGGGGCTCTCAAGAGACCCAGTACTTC
TRBV27	TRBJ1-4	15	NA	NA	CASSFQVTTNEKLFF	TGTGCCAGCAGTTTTCAAGTGACAACTAATGAAAAACTGTTTTTT
TRBV11-3	TRBJ2-2	17	few	NA	CASSLDRDSRGTGELFF	TGTGCCAGCAGCTTAGACCGGGACTCTCGGGGCACCGGGGAGCTGTTTTTT
TRBV5-1	TRBJ2-7	16	few	NA	CASRSFTQGKTFEQYF	TGCGCCAGCAGAAGTTTCACGCAGGGTAAAACGTTCGAGCAGTACTTC
TRBV7-9	TRBJ1-6	17	NA	NA	CASSLTGARSYNSPLHF	TGTGCCAGCAGCTTAACAGGCGCGCGCTCCTATAATTCACCCCTCCACTTT
TRBV9	TRBJ2-5	16	NA	NA	CASSVASGRFQETQYF	TGTGCCAGCAGCGTAGCCTCCGGGCGTTTCCAAGAGACCCAGTACTTC
TRBV5-1	TRBJ1-4	16	NA	NA	CASSLSGSGTNEKLFF	TGCGCCAGCAGCTTGTCGGGGAGTGGAACTAATGAAAAACTGTTTTTT
TRBV14	TRBJ2-5	15	NA	NA	CASSQALGFKETQYF	TGTGCCAGCAGCCAGGCCCTAGGGTTCAAAGAGACCCAGTACTTC
TRBV5-1	TRBJ2-1	17	few	NA	CASSPRTRRMAGNEQFF	TGCGCCAGCAGTCCGCGGACCCGGCGGATGGCTGGCAATGAGCAGTTCTTC
TRBV7-2	TRBJ2-5	12	few	NA	CASSSFESAQYF	TGTGCCAGCAGCTCTTTCGAATCGGCCCAGTACTTC
TRBV5-1	TRBJ1-5	15	NA	NA	CASSLDNFSNQPQHF	TGCGCCAGCAGCTTGGACAACTTTAGCAATCAGCCCCAGCATTTT
TRBV5-5	TRBJ1-4	14	NA	NA	CASSNPQGGEKLFF	TGTGCCAGCAGCAACCCACAGGGTGGCGAAAAACTGTTTTTT
TRBV12-3/TRBV12-4	TRBJ1-3	15	many	NA	CASNDGVHSGNTIYF	TGTGCCAGCAATGACGGGGTACACTCTGGAAACACCATATATTTT
TRBV6-1	TRBJ2-1	12	few	NA	CASSAGTFEQFF	TGTGCCAGCAGTGCGGGGACATTCGAGCAGTTCTTC
TRBV6-4	TRBJ2-1	16	NA	TRBD2	CASSVHGGGTVFEQFF	TGTGCCAGCAGTGTTCACGGCGGGGGAACCGTCTTTGAGCAGTTCTTC
TRBV29-1	TRBJ2-1	12	NA	TRBD1	CSGLGQKGEQFF	TGCAGCGGTTTGGGACAGAAGGGTGAGCAGTTCTTC
TRBV29-1	TRBJ1-2	14	NA	TRBD1	CSVEDQGAGHGYTF	TGCAGCGTTGAAGATCAGGGGGCGGGCCATGGCTACACCTTC
TRBV9	TRBJ2-7	16	NA	TRBD1	CAGSVGDRGPPYEQYF	TGTGCCGGCAGCGTAGGGGACAGGGGGCCCCCGTACGAGCAGTACTTC
TRBV18	TRBJ1-5	12	few	NA	CASSNRDQPQHF	TGTGCCAGCTCAAACAGGGATCAGCCCCAGCATTTT
TRBV7-2	TRBJ1-2	13	few	NA	CASSPAGGKGYTF	TGTGCCAGCAGTCCCGCCGGGGGAAAGGGCTACACCTTC
TRBV20-1	TRBJ1-1	14	NA	NA	CSARDEAVNTEAFF	TGCAGTGCTAGAGATGAGGCGGTGAACACTGAAGCTTTCTTT
TRBV12-3/TRBV12-4	TRBJ2-7	14	few	TRBD2	CASSPLSGGYEQYF	TGTGCCAGCAGTCCACTAAGCGGGGGGTACGAGCAGTACTTC
TRBV3-1	TRBJ1-2	14	NA	TRBD1	CASSLSGGADGYTF	TGTGCCAGCAGCCTCTCAGGGGGCGCGGATGGCTACACCTTC
TRBV11-2	TRBJ2-7	13	NA	TRBD1	CASRALQGNEQYF	TGTGCCAGCAGGGCGTTACAGGGGAACGAGCAGTACTTC
TRBV5-1	TRBJ2-7	14	NA	NA	CASSLDRTSGEQYF	TGCGCCAGCAGCTTGGACAGGACATCAGGCGAGCAGTACTTC
TRBV28	TRBJ2-7	15	few	NA	CASSSPQVVSYEQYF	TGTGCCAGCAGTTCCCCCCAAGTGGTCTCCTACGAGCAGTACTTC
TRBV19	TRBJ2-5	14	few	NA	CASSGGLYQETQYF	TGTGCCAGTAGCGGGGGCCTGTACCAAGAGACCCAGTACTTC
TRBV4-1	TRBJ1-2	16	NA	TRBD1	CASSQDVGTGIYGYTF	TGCGCCAGCAGCCAAGATGTTGGGACAGGGATCTATGGCTACACCTTC
TRBV19	TRBJ2-4	16	NA	NA	CASSSGEWGAKNIQYF	TGTGCCAGTAGTTCCGGGGAGTGGGGAGCCAAAAACATTCAGTACTTC
TRBV5-1	TRBJ2-1	16	NA	TRBD2	CASSRAHSSGSNEQFF	TGCGCCAGCAGCCGTGCCCATTCTAGCGGGAGTAATGAGCAGTTCTTC
TRBV11-2	TRBJ2-3	14	NA	TRBD2	CASTRGTSPDTQYF	TGTGCCAGCACCCGCGGGACTAGCCCAGATACGCAGTATTTT
TRBV19	TRBJ1-5	17	NA	TRBD1	CASSKDRVGIPNQPQHF	TGTGCCAGTAGTAAAGACAGGGTCGGAATCCCCAATCAGCCCCAGCATTTT
TRBV5-1	TRBJ1-1	14	NA	NA	CASSAGASNTEAFF	TGCGCCAGCAGCGCGGGGGCGTCGAACACTGAAGCTTTCTTT
TRBV29-1	TRBJ1-3	12	few	NA	CSGGAGADTIYF	TGCAGCGGTGGGGCAGGGGCTGACACCATATATTTT
TRBV12-3/TRBV12-4	TRBJ1-1	12	NA	NA	CASSPLDGRAFF	TGTGCCAGCAGCCCCTTGGACGGGAGAGCTTTCTTT
TRBV29-1	TRBJ1-1	15	few	NA	CSVEGRRGADTEAFF	TGCAGCGTTGAAGGGAGGCGGGGGGCCGACACTGAAGCTTTCTTT
TRBV10-3	TRBJ2-3	13	NA	NA	CAIMRGPTDTQYF	TGTGCCATCATGCGGGGGCCGACAGATACGCAGTATTTT
TRBV29-1	TRBJ2-6	15	NA	NA	CSVVRWGSGANVLTF	TGCAGCGTGGTTCGCTGGGGCTCTGGGGCCAACGTCCTGACTTTC
TRBV20-1	TRBJ2-7	12	NA	NA	CSARVSRNEQYF	TGCAGTGCTAGAGTCTCGCGTAACGAGCAGTACTTC
TRBV24-1	TRBJ1-2	12	few	NA	CATSDTNYGYTF	TGTGCCACCAGTGACACTAACTATGGCTACACCTTC
TRBV5-1	TRBJ1-1	15	NA	NA	CASSLAVSQNTEAFF	TGCGCCAGCAGCTTGGCGGTCAGCCAGAACACTGAAGCTTTCTTT
TRBV5-1	TRBJ1-5	15	NA	TRBD1	CASSLAGTGDQPQHF	TGCGCCAGCAGCTTGGCCGGGACAGGGGATCAGCCCCAGCATTTT
TRBV6-6	TRBJ2-1	15	NA	TRBD2	CASSYSGLADNEQFF	TGTGCCAGCAGTTACTCTGGACTAGCGGACAATGAGCAGTTCTTC
TRBV6-5	TRBJ1-4	14	NA	NA	CASSGVATNEKLFF	TGTGCCAGCAGTGGGGTCGCAACTAATGAAAAACTGTTTTTT
TRBV20-1	TRBJ1-6	13	NA	NA	CSAREKFNSPLHF	TGCAGTGCTAGGGAGAAGTTCAATTCACCCCTCCACTTT
TRBV5-1	TRBJ2-1	17	few	TRBD2	CASSSPTLAGIGNEQFF	TGCGCCAGCAGCTCACCCACACTAGCGGGGATTGGCAATGAGCAGTTCTTC